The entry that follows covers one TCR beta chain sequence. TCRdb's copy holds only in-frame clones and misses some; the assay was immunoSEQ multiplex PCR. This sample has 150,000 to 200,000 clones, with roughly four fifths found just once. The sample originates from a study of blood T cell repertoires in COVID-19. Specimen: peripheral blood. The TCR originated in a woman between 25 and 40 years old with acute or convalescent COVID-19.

The CDR3 protein is CASSSGQGVEKLFF. CDR3 sequence (DNA): TGTGCCAGCAGTTCGGGACAGGGGGTTGAAAAACTGTTTTTT. The rearrangement links TRBV6-1 to TRBJ1-4; TRBD1 agrees at 11 bases. This CDR3 has 14 residues. The V gene's germline CDR1 is MNHNS and CDR2 SASEGT. With 5 bases clipped from V and 7 bases from J, the junction kept 3 bases outside the gene matches.